This T cell receptor (beta chain) was identified during a study of cytomegalovirus exposure and HLA in healthy donors. Germline CDR1 is MNHEY and CDR2 is SMNVEV (reference sequence). This CDR3 contains 15 residues. V trimming: 6 bases; J trimming: 2 bases; junction bases outside the gene matches: 7. Researchers ran the PCR with 60 Vbeta and 13 Jbeta primers. Sequenced by immunoSEQ multiplex PCR; TCRdb stores in-frame clones only, minus some. This sample has 35,000 to 45,000 clones, with approximately 78% found just once. The chain carries TRBV27 and TRBJ2-7; 10 positions agree with TRBD1. The sequence derives from a woman in her thirties in good health and CMV-seronegative. The sample was PBMCs. CDR3 sequence: CASRLLGQGTYEQYF. For the CDR3, the DNA is TGTGCCAGCAGACTACTGGGACAGGGGACCTACGAGCAGTACTTC.